Listed below are T cell receptor beta chains from one sample, sequenced in a study of cytomegalovirus exposure and HLA in healthy donors. Libraries were prepared by immunoSEQ multiplex PCR; TCRdb keeps only in-frame clonotypes and omits some of them. The sample shows tens of thousands of clones, approximately 80% of them seen only once. Sequencing was done on a sample of PBMCs. The receptors here all came from a woman between 35 and 50 years old in good health and CMV-seropositive. Each CDR3 is given with its conserved first and last residue. Fields, in order: CDR3 length, D gene, V gene, J gene, clone size, CDR3 protein, CDR3 DNA. The D gene is left open where the match is weak. The size entry is marked missing in some rows and otherwise reads once, few, many or a size class.

15	TRBD1	TRBV5-8	TRBJ1-5	-	CASSIQGAGTQPQHF	TGTGCCAGCAGCATTCAGGGGGCTGGTACTCAGCCCCAGCATTTT
14	-	TRBV4-2	TRBJ2-7	once	CASSQDLGLYEQYF	TGTGCCAGCAGCCAAGATCTGGGGCTCTACGAGCAGTACTTC
15	-	TRBV14	TRBJ1-6	-	CASSHRGHSNSPLHF	TGTGCCAGCAGCCACCGAGGCCACTCCAATTCACCCCTCCACTTT
14	-	TRBV27	TRBJ1-1	-	CASSSQGRVTEAFF	TGTGCCAGCAGTTCCCAGGGGCGGGTTACTGAAGCTTTCTTT
15	-	TRBV7-2	TRBJ1-4	-	CASSLSGLTNEKLFF	TGTGCCAGCAGCTTATCGGGTTTAACTAATGAAAAACTGTTTTTT
14	-	TRBV25-1	TRBJ1-1	-	CASSDYQEGTEAFF	TGTGCCAGCAGTGACTACCAGGAGGGCACTGAAGCTTTCTTT
14	-	TRBV6-1	TRBJ1-1	-	CASSPGRVNTEAFF	TGTGCCAGCAGTCCCGGCCGGGTGAACACTGAAGCTTTCTTT
17	TRBD1	TRBV2	TRBJ1-2	-	CASSEAPFRTGSYGYTF	TGTGCCAGCAGTGAAGCCCCGTTTCGGACAGGGAGCTATGGCTACACCTTC
13	TRBD2	TRBV7-6	TRBJ2-5	-	CASSLAGGETQYF	TGTGCCAGCAGCTTAGCCGGGGGGGAGACCCAGTACTTC
14	TRBD1	TRBV5-1	TRBJ2-1	-	CASSLEHRGNEQFF	TGCGCCAGCAGCTTGGAGCACAGGGGCAATGAGCAGTTCTTC
14	-	TRBV7-2	TRBJ1-5	-	CASSPGRGGQPQHF	TGTGCCAGCAGCCCGGGGAGGGGAGGCCAGCCCCAGCATTTT
15	TRBD1	TRBV28	TRBJ1-6	-	CASSLATGTMAPLHF	TGTGCCAGCAGTTTAGCGACAGGGACGATGGCACCCCTCCACTTT
15	TRBD2	TRBV5-1	TRBJ2-3	once	CASSLTSGATDTQYF	TGCGCCAGCAGCTTGACTAGCGGGGCCACAGATACGCAGTATTTT
13	-	TRBV12-5	TRBJ1-4	-	CARAGGWDEKLFF	TGTGCCCGGGCCGGGGGTTGGGATGAAAAACTGTTTTTT
16	TRBD2	TRBV6-6	TRBJ2-7	-	CASSYDRLAGTYEQYF	TGTGCCAGCAGTTACGATCGACTAGCGGGGACCTACGAGCAGTACTTC
13	-	TRBV14	TRBJ2-7	-	CASSQARIYEQYF	TGTGCCAGCAGCCAGGCCAGGATCTACGAGCAGTACTTC
15	TRBD1	TRBV4-1	TRBJ1-4	-	CASSQAGQGMKKLFF	TGCGCCAGCAGCCAAGCGGGACAGGGTATGAAAAAACTGTTTTTT
15	-	TRBV4-2	TRBJ2-7	-	CASSQEGGEPGEQYF	TGTGCCAGCAGCCAAGAAGGGGGGGAGCCGGGGGAGCAGTACTTC
15	-	TRBV27	TRBJ1-1	-	CASSRNLLLNTEAFF	TGTGCCAGCAGCAGGAATCTCCTGCTGAACACTGAAGCTTTCTTT
12	TRBD1	TRBV30	TRBJ1-1	-	CAWSQTGAGAFF	TGTGCCTGGTCCCAAACAGGGGCCGGGGCTTTCTTT
15	TRBD2	TRBV10-2	TRBJ2-7	-	CASSARTSGSYEQYF	TGCGCCAGCAGTGCTAGGACTAGCGGATCCTACGAGCAGTACTTC
16	TRBD1	TRBV19	TRBJ1-6	few	CASSPGTGGKNSPLHF	TGTGCCAGTTCACCGGGGACAGGGGGTAAGAATTCACCCCTCCACTTT
16	-	TRBV5-5	TRBJ2-3	-	CASTLRGVSRGDTQYF	TGTGCCAGCACCCTCCGCGGGGTTTCAAGGGGAGATACGCAGTATTTT
14	-	TRBV7-2	TRBJ2-3	few	CASSLTRGRDTQYF	TGTGCCAGCAGCTTAACCCGGGGGAGGGATACGCAGTATTTT
19	TRBD2	TRBV13	TRBJ2-4	-	CASSRRTSGGDYQTDIQYF	TGTGCCAGCAGCCGTCGGACTAGCGGGGGAGACTATCAAACAGACATTCAGTACTTC
14	TRBD1	TRBV7-9	TRBJ2-7	-	CASSSGTGSYEQYF	TGTGCCAGCAGTTCCGGGACAGGGAGTTACGAGCAGTACTTC
14	TRBD2	TRBV4-3	TRBJ2-5	once	CASSQLTGGETQYF	TGCGCCAGCAGCCAGTTAACGGGGGGTGAGACCCAGTACTTC
16	TRBD1	TRBV14	TRBJ1-1	-	CASSQVQGADDTEAFF	TGTGCCAGCAGCCAAGTACAGGGGGCGGATGACACTGAAGCTTTCTTT
15	-	TRBV7-8	TRBJ1-5	-	CASSLLGGSNQPQHF	TGTGCCAGCAGCCTCTTGGGGGGTAGCAATCAGCCCCAGCATTTT
16	TRBD1	TRBV7-8	TRBJ1-2	-	CASSLDSRGRAYGYTF	TGTGCCAGCAGCTTAGACTCCAGGGGGCGGGCCTATGGCTACACCTTC
12	TRBD1	TRBV6-5	TRBJ1-1	-	CASSWGTGAAFF	TGTGCCAGCAGTTGGGGGACAGGGGCGGCTTTCTTT
15	-	TRBV4-1	TRBJ2-1	-	CASTSQGSSYNEQFF	TGCGCCAGCACCTCACAGGGATCCTCCTACAATGAGCAGTTCTTC
16	TRBD1	TRBV10-2	TRBJ2-1	-	CASSESGTGGYNEQFF	TGCGCCAGCAGTGAGTCCGGGACAGGGGGCTACAATGAGCAGTTCTTC
15	TRBD2	TRBV7-6	TRBJ2-7	-	CASSSLAGGQYEQYF	TGTGCCAGCAGCTCCTTAGCGGGGGGGCAATACGAGCAGTACTTC
14	TRBD1	TRBV27	TRBJ2-7	-	CASSLSGDSYEQYF	TGTGCCAGCAGTTTATCGGGGGACAGCTACGAGCAGTACTTC
16	-	TRBV30	TRBJ1-3	-	CAWSVWGSHSGNTIYF	TGTGCCTGGAGTGTATGGGGCAGCCACTCTGGAAACACCATATATTTT
17	TRBD1	TRBV5-1	TRBJ2-3	-	CASSLLRGDRGGDTQYF	TGCGCCAGCAGCCTACTCCGAGGGGACAGGGGTGGGGATACGCAGTATTTT
15	TRBD1	TRBV30	TRBJ2-7	-	CAWSLGTGGSYEQYF	TGTGCCTGGAGCCTCGGGACAGGGGGGTCCTACGAGCAGTACTTC
13	-	TRBV7-2	TRBJ1-2	-	CASSLGRSYGYTF	TGTGCCAGCAGCTTAGGCCGGAGCTATGGCTACACCTTC
15	-	TRBV5-4	TRBJ2-7	-	CASSPPRAMSSEQYF	TGTGCCAGCAGCCCCCCCCGTGCGATGAGCTCCGAGCAGTACTTC
19	TRBD1	TRBV5-1	TRBJ1-2	-	CASSPRPSRGLEANYGYTF	TGCGCCAGCAGCCCCCGACCTAGCAGGGGGTTAGAAGCTAACTATGGCTACACCTTC
12	-	TRBV11-2	TRBJ2-7	few	CASSLSGYEQYF	TGTGCCAGCAGCCTGAGTGGCTACGAGCAGTACTTC
13	-	TRBV30	TRBJ2-4	-	CAWASPVILIQYF	TGTGCCTGGGCGAGCCCCGTAATCTTAATTCAGTACTTC
14	TRBD1	TRBV6-5	TRBJ2-1	once	CAFKTRGLYNEQFF	TGTGCCTTCAAGACCAGGGGGCTTTACAATGAGCAGTTCTTC
13	-	TRBV5-6	TRBJ1-6	-	CASSSYYNSPLHF	TGTGCCAGCAGCTCTTACTATAATTCACCCCTCCACTTT
13	-	TRBV5-4	TRBJ2-5	-	CASSLRQQETQYF	TGTGCCAGCAGCTTGCGACAGCAAGAGACCCAGTACTTC
15	TRBD2	TRBV6-4	TRBJ2-1	few	CASSAGGGGNNEQFF	TGTGCCAGCAGTGCTGGCGGGGGGGGAAACAATGAGCAGTTCTTC
15	-	TRBV6-1	TRBJ2-2	-	CASSPTGTGTGELFF	TGTGCCAGCAGTCCGACAGGAACGGGCACCGGGGAGCTGTTTTTT
17	-	TRBV4-1	TRBJ1-1	-	CASSQGHKSGGRSEAFF	TGCGCCAGCAGCCAAGGTCACAAAAGCGGGGGCAGGTCTGAAGCTTTCTTT
18	TRBD1	TRBV7-9	TRBJ2-5	-	CASSLGLTGTGPLETQYF	TGTGCCAGCAGCTTAGGACTTACCGGGACAGGGCCACTAGAGACCCAGTACTTC